This passage covers 30 T cell receptor beta chains from one sample sequenced in a study of shared clonotypes between healthy human individuals. Only in-frame clones appear in the TCRdb table, and some are missing; sequencing was by immunoSEQ multiplex PCR. Here the sample spans roughly 590,000 clones, roughly 96% being singletons. CD45RO-negative, CCR7-selected cells formed the naive CD8 fraction, which excluded terminally differentiated effector memory CD45RA+ cells. Material for sequencing was naive CD8+ T cells sorted from blood. Source of these receptors: a woman in her 30s in good health.

Only one count was recorded for this clone. The chain couples TRBV27 to TRBJ2-1, with 8 bases that match TRBD2. The CDR3 sequence is 16 residues long. Germline V gene lookup returns CDR1 MNHEY and CDR2 SMNVEV (reference sequence). The ends lost 5 bases at V and 2 bases at J; junction bases unmatched: 8. CDR3 nucleotide sequence: TGTGCCAGCAGTACTGCCCTAGCGGGTACCTACAATGAGCAGTTCTTC. As protein: CASSTALAGTYNEQFF.

The chain is built from TRBV27 and TRBJ1-4; a possible D gene is TRBD1 (5 bases). V shed 5 bases and J shed 8 bases, with 12 bases lying between them. CDR1 and CDR2 from the germline V gene are MNHEY and SMNVEV (reference sequence). The CDR3 extends over 13 amino acids. CDR3 in DNA: TGTGCCAGCAGTCGCCAGGGAGAGGAAAAACTGTTTTTT. Translated, it gives CASSRQGEEKLFF.

The gene calls are TRBV28 and TRBJ2-5; D might be TRBD1 (6 bases). The CDR3 has 14 residues. The germline V and J ends were trimmed by 9 bases and 11 bases, with 25 bases remaining between them. Germline CDR1 reads MDHEN; CDR2 reads SYDVKM. CDR3 region: CASIGTSTYEQQYF. In DNA form, the CDR3 reads TGTGCCAGTATAGGGACAAGTACCTACGAGCAGCAGTACTTC.

The chain couples TRBV12-5 to TRBJ2-2, with a weak D call TRBD2 (5 bases). The CDR3 has 14 amino acids. V lost 4 bases and J lost 4, with 10 bases in between. The V gene's germline CDR1 is LGHNT and CDR2 FRNRAP. CDR3 DNA: TGTGCTAGTGGTTCTTCAGGAGGCACCGGGGAGCTGTTTTTT. This encodes CASGSSGGTGELFF.

The chain employs TRBV13 and TRBJ2-5; D may be TRBD1 or TRBD2 (5 bases each). V lost 5 bases to trimming and J lost 5 bases, with 24 bases between them. In germline, CDR1 is PRHDT, CDR2 FYEKMQ (reference sequence). The CDR3 has 17 residues. This chain's CDR3 is CASSHAGLGGDGETQYF. CDR3 sequence (DNA): TGTGCCAGCAGCCATGCGGGTCTTGGGGGAGACGGGGAGACCCAGTACTTC. The whole variable domain, remainder taken from reference TRBV13 and TRBJ2-5, is AAGVIQSPRHLIKEKRETATLKCYPIPRHDTVYWYQQGPGQDPQFLISFYEKMQSDKGSIPDRFSAQQFSDYHSELNMSSLELGDSALYFCASSHAGLGGDGETQYFGPGTRLLVL.

The chain couples TRBV9 to TRBJ2-1, with 9 bases fitting TRBD1. Germline trimming cut 7 bases from V and 0 bases from J; bases unmatched to any gene: 2. The V gene's germline CDR1 is SGDLS and CDR2 YYNGEE. There are 14 residues in the CDR3. The CDR3 coding sequence is TGTGCCAGCGGGACAGGGAACTCCTACAATGAGCAGTTCTTC. It is translated as CASGTGNSYNEQFF. The whole variable domain, filled in from reference TRBV9 and TRBJ2-1, reads DSGVTQTPKHLITATGQRVTLRCSPRSGDLSVYWYQQSLDQGLQFLIQYYNGEERAKGNILERFSAQQFPDLHSELNLSSLELGDSALYFCASGTGNSYNEQFFGPGTRLTVL.

This chain uses TRBV7-9 with TRBJ2-7, with D unresolved. Germline V lookup: CDR1 SEHNR, CDR2 FQNEAQ (reference sequence). This CDR3 region has 13 residues. V was shortened by 0 bases and J by 6 bases, with 9 bases between the two germline ends. The CDR3 protein is CASSLALRVEQYF. The CDR3 region has the DNA TGTGCCAGCAGCTTAGCACTACGGGTCGAGCAGTACTTC.

This clone appeared a single time. DNA for the CDR3: TGTGCCAGCAGTTCACTAGCGATGAGCTCCTACGAGCAGTACTTC. Translating it yields CASSSLAMSSYEQYF. The chain links TRBV2 to TRBJ2-7; 7 bases are shared with TRBD2. The CDR3 has 15 residues. Germline V CDR1 and CDR2: SNHLY, FYNNEI. V lost 5 bases to trimming and J lost 0 bases; unmatched junction nucleotides: 7.

The J gene is TRBJ1-3, the V gene TRBV28; D remains unclear. Germline V gene data show CDR1 as MDHEN and CDR2 as SYDVKM. Trimming pared 2 bases from V and 0 bases from J, leaving 8 bases between. The CDR3 is 15 residues long. In DNA form, the CDR3 reads TGTGCCAGCAGTTTAATACAGAGCTCTGGAAACACCATATATTTT. This codes for CASSLIQSSGNTIYF.

The chain joins TRBV27 to TRBJ1-2, with 8 bases matching TRBD1. V shed 8 bases, J shed 8 bases, and the junction held 13 bases outside the gene matches. Germline CDR1 reads MNHEY; CDR2 reads SMNVEV (reference sequence). The CDR3 has 14 amino acids. CDR3 residues: CASRSPGTGLGYTF. The CDR3 coding sequence is TGTGCCAGCCGGAGCCCCGGGACAGGACTAGGCTACACCTTC.

The chain is built from TRBV2 and TRBJ2-2; unclear D gene. Germline CDR1 reads SNHLY; CDR2 reads FYNNEI. Trimming shortened V by 2 bases and J by 7 bases, and 8 bases separated the two germline ends. This CDR3 contains 13 residues. DNA for the CDR3: TGTGCCAGCAGTGAATGGGTTGTCGGGGAGCTGTTTTTT. Amino acid sequence: CASSEWVVGELFF.

The V call is TRBV6-1, the J call TRBJ2-3; no definite D call. The V end was cut by 4 bases, the J end by 1 base, with 9 bases between. Germline V CDR1 and CDR2: MNHNS, SASEGT. This CDR3 comprises 14 residues. The CDR3 reads CASSGSFGTDTQYF. The CDR3 bases are TGTGCCAGCAGTGGCAGTTTTGGCACAGATACGCAGTATTTT.

The chain has TRBV27 and TRBJ2-7, with 8 bases lining up with TRBD1. In germline, CDR1 is MNHEY, CDR2 SMNVEV (reference sequence). The CDR3 is 15 amino acids. The V gene end was trimmed by 8 bases and the J gene end by 5 bases; junction bases not matched to a gene: 14. CDR3 amino acids: CASAKGTGGKDEQYF. The CDR3 bases are TGTGCCAGCGCAAAGGGGACAGGTGGAAAGGACGAGCAGTACTTC.

The chain carries TRBV2 and TRBJ2-7, with 10 bases aligning to TRBD1. The V gene's germline CDR1 is SNHLY and CDR2 FYNNEI. This CDR3 region has 14 residues. V was clipped by 6 bases and J by 0 bases; unmatched bases: 2. CDR3 residues: CASSRDRGSYEQYF. Here the CDR3 DNA reads TGTGCCAGCAGCCGGGACAGGGGCTCCTACGAGCAGTACTTC. Using reference TRBV2 and TRBJ2-7 for the parts outside the CDR3, the full variable domain is EPEVTQTPSHQVTQMGQEVILRCVPISNHLYFYWYRQILGQKVEFLVSFYNNEISEKSEIFDDQFSVERPDGSNFTLKIRSTKLEDSAMYFCASSRDRGSYEQYFGPGTRLTVT.

V gene TRBV28 combines with J gene TRBJ2-1; TRBD1 aligns across 7 bases. CDR1 is MDHEN and CDR2 is SYDVKM in the germline V gene. After removal of 2 bases from V and 8 bases from J, the junction contained 3 bases not matched to a gene. The CDR3 is 13 amino acids. The CDR3 loop reads CASSLDTGDEQFF. CDR3 sequence (DNA): TGTGCCAGCAGTTTAGACACAGGGGATGAGCAGTTCTTC.

The genes are TRBV6-8 and TRBJ1-3; D gene unclear. Germline loops: CDR1 MNHGY, CDR2 SAAAGT. The CDR3 spans 15 residues. Trimming left V 10 bases short and J 2 bases short, with 18 bases between. The CDR3, as DNA: TGTGCCAACCTTGAAACAGAACATACTGGAAACACCATATATTTT. This codes for CANLETEHTGNTIYF.

This clone turned up a few times. The chain combines TRBV7-9 with TRBJ2-1; 9 bases fit TRBD2. Per germline, CDR1 SEHNR and CDR2 FQNEAQ (reference sequence). The CDR3 loop spans 15 amino acids. V trimming: 5 bases; J trimming: 8 bases; junction bases outside the gene matches: 10. This chain's CDR3 is CASSPVRSGGHEQFF. DNA of the CDR3: TGTGCCAGCAGCCCAGTGCGGAGCGGGGGGCATGAGCAGTTCTTC. The full variable domain, its missing parts supplied by reference TRBV7-9 and TRBJ2-1, is DTGVSQNPRHKITKRGQNVTFRCDPISEHNRLYWYRQTLGQGPEFLTYFQNEAQLEKSRLLSDRFSAERPKGSFSTLEIQRTEQGDSAMYLCASSPVRSGGHEQFFGPGTRLTVL.

The V call is TRBV19, the J call TRBJ2-2; D perhaps matches TRBD1 (6 bases). Germline assignment: CDR1 LNHDA and CDR2 SQIVND (reference sequence). The CDR3 is 14 amino acids. Trimming cost V 3 bases and J 6 bases, with 11 bases left between them. CDR3 coding DNA: TGTGCCAGTAGTATGGGCGCAGGGGCCGGGGAGCTGTTTTTT. This encodes CASSMGAGAGELFF.

V is TRBV19 and J is TRBJ1-1; D may be TRBD1 (6 bases). Trimming took 10 bases from V and 4 from J, leaving 16 bases between them. The CDR3 covers 13 residues. The germline gives CDR1 LNHDA, CDR2 SQIVND (reference sequence). CDR3: CATAGAGGTEAFF. CDR3 nucleotides: TGTGCCACGGCGGGGGCCGGTGGCACTGAAGCTTTCTTT.

The rearrangement joins TRBV2 to TRBJ1-5; D possibly corresponds to TRBD1 (5 bases). Germline CDR1 SNHLY, CDR2 FYNNEI. V gave up 7 bases and J gave up 0 bases, with 13 bases separating them. The CDR3 loop spans 15 amino acids. The CDR3 DNA reads TGTGCCAGCAAGGGACTTCGGGGTAGCAATCAGCCCCAGCATTTT. Its translation is CASKGLRGSNQPQHF.

V and J are TRBV7-9 and TRBJ2-3; possibly TRBD1 for D (5 bases). V lost 3 bases and J 6 bases, leaving 13 bases between the germline ends. Germline lookup yields CDR1 SEHNR and CDR2 FQNEAQ (reference sequence). This CDR3 region has 14 residues. This CDR3 is CASSFDSSFDTQYF. The CDR3 bases are TGTGCCAGCAGCTTTGACAGCTCCTTCGATACGCAGTATTTT.

This clone was found once. V and J are TRBV5-5 and TRBJ2-7; 7 bases align to TRBD1. CDR3 length: 13 amino acids. CDR1 and CDR2 (germline): SGHKS, YYEKEE (reference sequence). With V trimmed by 6 bases and J by 2 bases, 5 bases remained unmatched. CDR3 sequence (DNA): TGTGCCAGCAACGACAGGGATACCTACGAGCAGTACTTC. The encoded protein is CASNDRDTYEQYF.

The chain links TRBV5-1 to TRBJ2-7; 8 bases fit TRBD1. Trimming removed 2 bases from V and 2 bases from J; junction bases left unmatched: 3. Germline lookup yields CDR1 SGHRS and CDR2 YFSETQ. The CDR3 extends over 14 amino acids. CDR3 bases: TGCGCCAGCAGCTTCAGGGGGCGGCCCTACGAGCAGTACTTC. Its protein product is CASSFRGRPYEQYF.

The chain links TRBV6-6 to TRBJ2-5; no definite D call. The assigned J gene may be wrong: the sequence end matches TRBJ2-7 better. This CDR3 region has 12 residues. CDR1 is MNHNY and CDR2 is SVGAGI in the germline V gene (reference sequence). CDR3 bases: TGTGCCAGCAAGAATGGGATCTACGAGCAGTACTTC. Its protein product is CASKNGIYEQYF.

This CDR3 reads CASRGGSGNTIYF. CDR3 coding DNA: TGTGCCAGCAGGGGGGGCTCTGGAAACACCATATATTTT. The V gene is TRBV28, the J gene TRBJ1-3; TRBD1 is a possible D gene (5 bases). The CDR3 contains 13 residues. V lost 6 bases to trimming and J lost 0 bases, with 6 bases between them. Germline assignment: CDR1 MDHEN and CDR2 SYDVKM.

Written as DNA, the CDR3 is TGCAGCGTTGAAGCTGGGGGGGACAAAGCTCTTCGGCAGTACTTC. Translating gives CSVEAGGDKALRQYF. The chain employs TRBV29-1 and TRBJ2-5, with D possibly being TRBD2 (7 bases). This CDR3 region has 15 residues. With 1 base removed from V and 11 bases from J, the gap between germline ends came to 23 bases. Germline lookup yields CDR1 SQVTM and CDR2 ANQGSEA.

This chain joins TRBV7-9 and TRBJ2-3; D not certain. Trimming left V 6 bases short and J 3 bases short, with 13 bases between. Germline CDR1 SEHNR, CDR2 FQNEAQ (reference sequence). The CDR3 runs 14 residues. The CDR3 DNA is TGTGCCAGCAGTATTCAGCTTGAGACAGATACGCAGTATTTT. Protein product: CASSIQLETDTQYF.

The V call is TRBV6-1, the J call TRBJ2-1; D is possibly TRBD1 (6 bases). Germline CDR1 reads MNHNS; CDR2 reads SASEGT. This CDR3 contains 19 residues. The ends were cut back, 3 bases at V and 9 bases at J, with 30 bases in the middle. CDR3 in DNA: TGTGCCAGCAGTGACAGGGGACCGATGGACTTAGCTAAACTTAGTGAGCAGTTCTTC. It yields the protein CASSDRGPMDLAKLSEQFF.

The rearrangement links TRBV28 to TRBJ1-5; 7 positions match TRBD1. This CDR3 comprises 16 residues. V lost 5 bases and J lost 5; bases outside the gene matches: 12. CDR1 is MDHEN, CDR2 SYDVKM, per germline. DNA for the CDR3: TGTGCCAGCAGTAACCCGCGACAGGGAGCCGATCAGCCCCAGCATTTT. Encoded protein: CASSNPRQGADQPQHF. Using reference TRBV28 and TRBJ1-5 for the parts outside the CDR3, the full variable domain is DVKVTQSSRYLVKRTGEKVFLECVQDMDHENMFWYRQDPGLGLRLIYFSYDVKMKEKGDIPEGYSVSREKKERFSLILESASTNQTSMYLCASSNPRQGADQPQHFGDGTRLSIL.

The CDR3 is CASRPTGVGNTIYF. For the CDR3, the DNA is TGTGCCAGCAGGCCGACAGGGGTCGGAAACACCATATATTTT. The chain has TRBV28 and TRBJ1-3; TRBD1 matches at 8 bases. The V gene's germline CDR1 is MDHEN and CDR2 SYDVKM. V lost 6 bases, J lost 4 bases, and 5 bases stayed unmatched. The CDR3 covers 14 residues.